This T cell receptor (beta chain) was profiled in a study of cytomegalovirus exposure and HLA in healthy donors. The table lists this clone with a few counts. Its antigen remains unidentified. Vbeta (60) and Jbeta (13) primers were used in the PCR. Produced via immunoSEQ multiplex PCR; TCRdb's table is partial and in-frame only. The data show 150,000 to 200,000 clones, 70% to 90% seen once. Findings and limits, study-wide: CMV serostatus was the only recorded immune exposure for donors. Both high specificity and high sensitivity reportedly marked the classifier's diagnosis of cytomegalovirus status.

Trimming cost V 7 bases and J 4 bases; bases outside gene matches: 19. The CDR3 is 18 residues long. Germline CDR1 MNHEY, CDR2 SMNVEV (reference sequence). The sequence came from a male donor in good health and CMV-seronegative. This chain connects TRBV27 to TRBJ1-1; 9 bases agree with TRBD1. Material: PBMCs. This CDR3 is CASTDLRDRVLLITEAFF. The CDR3 DNA reads as TGTGCCAGCACAGACCTCCGGGACAGGGTTTTGCTTATCACTGAAGCTTTCTTT.